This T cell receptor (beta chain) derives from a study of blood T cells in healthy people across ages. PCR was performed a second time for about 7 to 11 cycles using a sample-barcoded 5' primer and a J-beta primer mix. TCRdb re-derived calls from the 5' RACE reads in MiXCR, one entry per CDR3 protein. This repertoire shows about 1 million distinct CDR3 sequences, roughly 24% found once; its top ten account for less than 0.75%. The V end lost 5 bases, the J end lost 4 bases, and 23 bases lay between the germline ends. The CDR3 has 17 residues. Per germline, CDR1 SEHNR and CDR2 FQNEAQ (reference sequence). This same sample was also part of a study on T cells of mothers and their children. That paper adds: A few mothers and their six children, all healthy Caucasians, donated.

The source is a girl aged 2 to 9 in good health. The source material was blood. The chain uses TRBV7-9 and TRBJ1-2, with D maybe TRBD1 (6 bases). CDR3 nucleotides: TGTGCCAGCAGCCGACTAACTGCACAGGGCGACGGCTATGGCTACACCTTC. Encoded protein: CASSRLTAQGDGYGYTF.